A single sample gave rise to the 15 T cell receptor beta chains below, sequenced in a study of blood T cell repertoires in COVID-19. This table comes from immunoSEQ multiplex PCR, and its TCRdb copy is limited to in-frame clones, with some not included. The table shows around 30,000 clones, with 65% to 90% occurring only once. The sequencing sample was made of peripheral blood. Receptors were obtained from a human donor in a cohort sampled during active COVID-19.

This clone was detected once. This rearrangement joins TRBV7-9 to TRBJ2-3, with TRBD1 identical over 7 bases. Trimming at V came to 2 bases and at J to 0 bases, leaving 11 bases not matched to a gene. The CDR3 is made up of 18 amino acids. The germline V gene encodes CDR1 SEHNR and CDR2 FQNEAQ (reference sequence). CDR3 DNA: TGTGCCAGCAGCTTAACACAGGGGACAGCGATTAGCACAGATACGCAGTATTTT. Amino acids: CASSLTQGTAISTDTQYF.

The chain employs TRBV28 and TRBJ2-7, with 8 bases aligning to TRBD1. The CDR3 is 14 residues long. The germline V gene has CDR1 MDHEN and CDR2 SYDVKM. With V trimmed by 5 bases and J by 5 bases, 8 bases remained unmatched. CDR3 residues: CASSRQGRKDEQYF. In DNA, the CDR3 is TGTGCCAGCAGTCGACAGGGGAGGAAAGACGAGCAGTACTTC.

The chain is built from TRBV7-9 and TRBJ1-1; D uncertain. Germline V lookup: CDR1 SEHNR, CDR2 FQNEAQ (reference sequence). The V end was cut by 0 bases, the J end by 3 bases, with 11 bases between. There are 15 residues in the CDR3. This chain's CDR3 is CASSLARSGYTEAFF. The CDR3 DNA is TGTGCCAGCAGCTTAGCTCGATCAGGTTACACTGAAGCTTTCTTT.

CDR3: CASRSTGTVLNYGYTF. The CDR3 DNA reads as TGCGCCAGCAGAAGTACCGGGACAGTGCTAAACTATGGCTACACCTTC. J is TRBJ1-2 and V is TRBV10-1; 7 bases agree with TRBD1. Germline V gene sequence: CDR1 WNHNN, CDR2 SYGVQD (reference sequence). V was clipped by 6 bases and J by 2 bases; unmatched bases: 12. The CDR3 is 16 residues long.

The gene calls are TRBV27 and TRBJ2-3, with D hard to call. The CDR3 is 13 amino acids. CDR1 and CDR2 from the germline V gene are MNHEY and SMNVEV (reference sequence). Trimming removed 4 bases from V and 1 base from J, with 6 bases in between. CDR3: CASSWQGTDTQYF. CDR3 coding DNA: TGTGCCAGCAGTTGGCAGGGCACAGATACGCAGTATTTT.

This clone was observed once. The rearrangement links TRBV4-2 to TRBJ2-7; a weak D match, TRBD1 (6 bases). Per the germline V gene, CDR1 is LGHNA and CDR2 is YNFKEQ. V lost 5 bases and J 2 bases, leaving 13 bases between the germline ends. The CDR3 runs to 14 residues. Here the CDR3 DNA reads TGTGCCAGCAGCGAGACAGGACGAACCTACGAGCAGTACTTC. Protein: CASSETGRTYEQYF.

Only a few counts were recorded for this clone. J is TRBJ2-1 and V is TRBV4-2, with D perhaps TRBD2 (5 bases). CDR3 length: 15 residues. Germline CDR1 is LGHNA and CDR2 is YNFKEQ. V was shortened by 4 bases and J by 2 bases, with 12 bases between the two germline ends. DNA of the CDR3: TGTGCCAGCAGCCTTAACAGAGGGCCCTACAATGAGCAGTTCTTC. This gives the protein CASSLNRGPYNEQFF.

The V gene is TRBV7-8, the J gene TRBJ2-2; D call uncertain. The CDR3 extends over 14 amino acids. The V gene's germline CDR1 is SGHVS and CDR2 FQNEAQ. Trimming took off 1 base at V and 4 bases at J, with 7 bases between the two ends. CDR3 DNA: TGTGCCAGCAGCTTAGGTCGACTCACCGGGGAGCTGTTTTTT. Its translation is CASSLGRLTGELFF.

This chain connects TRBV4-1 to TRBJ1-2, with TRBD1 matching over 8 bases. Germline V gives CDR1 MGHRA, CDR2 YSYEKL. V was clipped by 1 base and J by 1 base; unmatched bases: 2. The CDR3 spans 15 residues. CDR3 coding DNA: TGCGCCAGCAGCCAAGGGACAGGGAGTAACTATGGCTACACCTTC. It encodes CASSQGTGSNYGYTF.

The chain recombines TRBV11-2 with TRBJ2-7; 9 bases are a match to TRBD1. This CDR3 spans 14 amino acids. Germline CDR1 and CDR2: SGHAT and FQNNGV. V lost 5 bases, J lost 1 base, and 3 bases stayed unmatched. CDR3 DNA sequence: TGTGCCAGCAGCCAAGACAGGGGGTCCTACGAGCAGTACTTC. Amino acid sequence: CASSQDRGSYEQYF.

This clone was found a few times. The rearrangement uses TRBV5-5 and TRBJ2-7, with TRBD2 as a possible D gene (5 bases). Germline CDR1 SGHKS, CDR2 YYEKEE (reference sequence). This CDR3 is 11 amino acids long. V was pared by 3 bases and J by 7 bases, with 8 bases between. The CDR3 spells CASSSRREQYF. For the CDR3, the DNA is TGTGCCAGCAGCTCCCGGAGGGAGCAGTACTTC.

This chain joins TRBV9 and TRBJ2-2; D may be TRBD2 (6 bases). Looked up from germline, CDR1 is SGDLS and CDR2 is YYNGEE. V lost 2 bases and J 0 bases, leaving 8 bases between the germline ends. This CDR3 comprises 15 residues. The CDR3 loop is CASSVGTSNTGELFF. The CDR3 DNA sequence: TGTGCCAGCAGCGTCGGGACTTCGAACACCGGGGAGCTGTTTTTT.

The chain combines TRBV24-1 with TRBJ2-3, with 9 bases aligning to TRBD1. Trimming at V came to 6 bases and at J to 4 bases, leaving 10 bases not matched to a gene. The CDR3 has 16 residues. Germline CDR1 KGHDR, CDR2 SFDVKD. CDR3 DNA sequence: TGTGCCACCAGTACCTCGACAGGGGGGATTGCAGATACGCAGTATTTT. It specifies CATSTSTGGIADTQYF.

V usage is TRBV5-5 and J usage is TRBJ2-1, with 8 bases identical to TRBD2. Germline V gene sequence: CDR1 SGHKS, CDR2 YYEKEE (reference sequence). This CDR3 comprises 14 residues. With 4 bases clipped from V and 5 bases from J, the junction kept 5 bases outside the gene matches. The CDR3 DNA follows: TGTGCCAGCAGCCGACTAGCGACAAACAATGAGCAGTTCTTC. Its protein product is CASSRLATNNEQFF.

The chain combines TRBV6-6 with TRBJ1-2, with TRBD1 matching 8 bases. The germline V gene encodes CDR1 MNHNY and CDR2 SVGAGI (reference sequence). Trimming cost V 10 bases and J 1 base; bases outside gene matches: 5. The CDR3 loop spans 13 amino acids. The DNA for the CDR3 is TGTGCCATCCCGGGACAGGATAACTATGGCTACACCTTC. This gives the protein CAIPGQDNYGYTF.